This TCR beta chain was sequenced for a study of CD8 T cells in Susac syndrome. Reverse transcription of roughly 0.45 to 1 ug RNA was performed with random hexamers. TCRdb processed the immunoSEQ multiplex PCR reads anew with MiXCR; each CDR3 protein has one entry. The sample gives around 280,000 distinct CDR3 sequences, roughly nine tenths of which show up once; 0.065% is in the top ten. The germline V gene has CDR1 SEHNR and CDR2 FQNEAQ (reference sequence). The V end lost 5 bases, the J end lost 4 bases, and 11 bases lay between the germline ends. The CDR3 is 13 residues long. V gene TRBV7-9 combines with J gene TRBJ1-1, with D unresolved. The clonotype was recovered from a human donor with multiple sclerosis. Sequencing used CD4+ T cells from PBMCs. This chain's CDR3 is CASSNVARTEAFF. CDR3 DNA sequence: TGTGCCAGCAGCAACGTGGCCCGCACTGAAGCTTTCTTT.